The 9 T cell receptor beta chains below were found in one sample sequenced in a study of metastatic and nonmetastatic thyroid tumors. TCRdb used MiXCR to call clones anew from the PCR reads. The sample shows fewer than 12,000 clones, 25% to 35% of them seen only once. No patient received treatment before thyroid surgery. What was sequenced was tumor tissue. The receptor set was obtained from a male donor with papillary thyroid cancer or a benign thyroid nodule (not recorded which). Some clones in this sample may be carry-over from other donors' samples.

This clone was counted once. V gene TRBV7-6 combines with J gene TRBJ2-1, with TRBD2 matching over 8 bases. After removal of 5 bases from V and 15 bases from J, the junction contained 9 bases not matched to a gene. The germline V gene has CDR1 SGHVS and CDR2 FNYEAQ. CDR3 size: 12 residues. CDR3 amino acids: CASSPSGTSLFF. The CDR3 DNA reads TGTGCCAGCAGCCCCAGCGGGACTAGTCTGTTCTTC.

This clone has only a few counts. The junction shows a germline mismatch at one end, possibly a read error. CDR3 in amino acids: CASHTRDRGYNEHFF. CDR3 sequence (DNA): TGTGCCAGCCACACCCGGGACAGGGGGTACAATGAGCATTTCTTC. V and J are TRBV6-1 and TRBJ2-1; 11 bases are shared with TRBD1. The CDR3 runs 15 residues. Germline CDR1 MNHNS, CDR2 SASEGT.

There are many counts of this clone. V is TRBV4-1 and J is TRBJ2-1; 7 bases match TRBD2. Germline CDR1 is MGHRA and CDR2 is YSYEKL. CDR3 size: 15 residues. V lost 4 bases, J lost 6 bases, and 9 bases stayed unmatched. Written as DNA, the CDR3 is TGCGCCAGCAGCCGCGGACTAGTTGGCGGCAATGAGCAGTTCTTC. Encoded protein: CASSRGLVGGNEQFF.

This clone was seen repeatedly, ten times or more. This chain joins TRBV4-3 and TRBJ2-4; D is undetermined. V was shortened by 1 base and J by 0 bases, with 7 bases between the two germline ends. Germline assignment: CDR1 LGHNA and CDR2 YSLEER. CDR3 length equals 15 residues. The CDR3 reads CASSQAGLAKNIQYF. CDR3 sequence (DNA): TGCGCCAGCAGCCAAGCAGGCCTAGCCAAAAACATTCAGTACTTC.

This clone was counted ten times or more. The sample holds other DNA sequences that translate to the same CDR3. V gene TRBV20-1 combines with J gene TRBJ2-3; the D gene is possibly TRBD2 (5 bases). V lost 0 bases and J 0 bases, leaving 10 bases between the germline ends. The CDR3 is 15 residues long. Germline assignment: CDR1 DFQATT and CDR2 SNEGSKA (reference sequence). The CDR3 loop is CSARDNSASTDTQYF. The CDR3 DNA reads TGCAGTGCTAGAGATAATAGCGCAAGCACAGATACGCAGTATTTT.

Judged by abundance, this clone is medium-sized. V gene TRBV6-1 combines with J gene TRBJ2-7; no clear D. Germline V gene data show CDR1 as MNHNS and CDR2 as SASEGT. The CDR3 sequence is 15 residues long. The ends were cut back, 5 bases at V and 3 bases at J, with 17 bases in the middle. The CDR3 region has the DNA TGTGCCAGCAGTTCCGGACCTACCGTCTACTACGAGCAGTACGTC. Encoded protein: CASSSGPTVYYEQYV.

This clone has just a few counts. V gene TRBV12-3 or TRBV12-4 combines with J gene TRBJ1-6; 9 bases agree with TRBD1. This CDR3 has 13 amino acids. J gave up 9 bases and V 6 bases, and 3 bases lay outside the gene matches. For the CDR3, the DNA is TGTGCCAGCAGCGGGACAGGGTCTTCACCCCTCCACTTT. The encoded protein is CASSGTGSSPLHF.

This clone has ten or more counts. The CDR3 DNA reads TGTGCCAGCAGCTCGGGACGGTACACCGGGGAGCTGTTTTTT. It yields the protein CASSSGRYTGELFF. The chain employs TRBV13 and TRBJ2-2, with D perhaps TRBD1 or TRBD2 (5 bases each). The CDR3 consists of 14 residues. CDR1 and CDR2 (germline): PRHDT, FYEKMQ (reference sequence). Trimming removed 4 bases from V and 3 bases from J, with 9 bases in between.

This clone is medium-sized by share. This chain uses TRBV10-2 with TRBJ1-5; D remains unclear. The CDR3 consists of 13 residues. V lost 7 bases, J lost 3 bases, and 10 bases lay in between. The germline gives CDR1 WSHSY, CDR2 SAAADI. DNA of the CDR3: TGCGCCAGCATGGATGCCATCAATCAGCCCCAGCATTTT. Its protein is CASMDAINQPQHF.